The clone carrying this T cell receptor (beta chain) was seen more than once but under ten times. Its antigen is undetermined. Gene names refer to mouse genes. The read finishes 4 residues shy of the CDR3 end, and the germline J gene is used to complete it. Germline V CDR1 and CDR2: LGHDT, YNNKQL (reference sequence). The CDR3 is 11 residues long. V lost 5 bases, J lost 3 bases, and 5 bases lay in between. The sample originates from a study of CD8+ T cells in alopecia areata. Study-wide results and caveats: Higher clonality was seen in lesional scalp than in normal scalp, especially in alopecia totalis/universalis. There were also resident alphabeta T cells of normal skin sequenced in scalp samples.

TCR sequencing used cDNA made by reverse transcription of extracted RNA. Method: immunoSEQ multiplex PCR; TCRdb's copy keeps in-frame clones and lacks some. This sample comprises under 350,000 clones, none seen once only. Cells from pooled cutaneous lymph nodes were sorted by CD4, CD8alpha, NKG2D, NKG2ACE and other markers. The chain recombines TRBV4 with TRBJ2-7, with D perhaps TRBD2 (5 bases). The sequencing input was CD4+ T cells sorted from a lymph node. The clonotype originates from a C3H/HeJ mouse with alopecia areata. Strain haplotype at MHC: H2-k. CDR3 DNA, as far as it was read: TGTGCCAGCAGCCTGGGCTAT. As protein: CASSLGY. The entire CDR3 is CASSLGYEQYF.